The sequence of this TCR beta chain was determined in a study of T cell repertoires in ileal Crohn's disease. Study conclusions and caveats: Clonal expansions were more frequent in active smokers than non-smokers at surgery.

Note on this clone: The antigen remains unidentified.

Profiling relied on immunoSEQ multiplex PCR, and the TCRdb table lists in-frame clones only, not all of them. Of 55,000 to 65,000 clones listed, roughly nine tenths are singletons. The CDR3 contains 14 residues. The junction had 9 bases not matched to a gene; V was cut back by 6 bases and J by 5 bases. From germline, CDR1 is WSHSY and CDR2 SAAADI. The sample's time point: neoterminal ileum biopsy at postoperative endoscopy, about 6 months after surgery. Material: ileal tissue. The receptor was isolated from an adult with Crohn's disease. V usage is TRBV10-2 and J usage is TRBJ1-2; TRBD1 aligns across 7 bases. The CDR3 loop reads CASSGPGQMYGYTF. In DNA, the CDR3 is TGCGCCAGCAGCGGCCCGGGACAGATGTATGGCTACACCTTC.